The 10 T cell receptor beta chains given below trace back to one sample, sequenced in a study of identical twins. TCRdb re-derived calls from the 5' RACE reads in MiXCR, one entry per CDR3 protein. The sample carries about 690,000 distinct CDR3 sequences, 5.5% to 6.5% recorded once. Sequencing input: naive T cells sorted from blood. These receptors came from a man aged 18 to 30 in good health.

This clonotype came up many times. This chain joins TRBV5-1 and TRBJ2-1, with no clear D. From germline, CDR1 is SGHRS and CDR2 YFSETQ. V dropped 0 bases and J dropped 9 bases, with 13 bases sitting between them. This CDR3 has 14 residues. The CDR3 is CASSLAPSYGEQFF. The DNA for the CDR3 is TGCGCCAGCAGCTTGGCCCCCAGCTACGGTGAGCAGTTCTTC. The full variable domain, rest sourced from reference TRBV5-1 and TRBJ2-1, is KAGVTQTPRYLIKTRGQQVTLSCSPISGHRSVSWYQQTPGQGLQFLFEYFSETQRNKGNFPGRFSGRQFSNSRSEMNVSTLELGDSALYLCASSLAPSYGEQFFGPGTRLTVL.

This clonotype appeared many times. V usage is TRBV10-3 and J usage is TRBJ2-2; no reliable D call. V lost 6 bases to trimming and J lost 1 base, with 15 bases between them. Germline V lookup: CDR1 ENHRY, CDR2 SYGVKD. The CDR3 length is 16 residues. Here the CDR3 reads CAIRATLVGNTGELFF. Here the CDR3 DNA reads TGTGCCATCAGGGCGACGCTTGTAGGGAACACCGGGGAGCTGTTTTTT.

Only a few counts were recorded for this clonotype. The chain combines TRBV6-1 with TRBJ2-3; 7 bases map to TRBD2. Germline CDR1 MNHNS, CDR2 SASEGT. The junction had 5 bases not matched to a gene; V was cut back by 4 bases and J by 4 bases. CDR3 length: 14 amino acids. The CDR3 here is CASSAGLVPDTQYF. As DNA, the CDR3 is TGTGCCAGCAGTGCCGGACTAGTTCCAGATACGCAGTATTTT.

A note on this clonotype: The conserved closing phenylalanine or tryptophan is absent in this CDR3, likely reflecting a read error. The genes are TRBV7-9 and TRBJ1-5, with 7 positions matching TRBD1. The germline V gene has CDR1 SEHNR and CDR2 FQNEAQ (reference sequence). V dropped 4 bases and J dropped 5; count of bases not matched to a gene: 8. This CDR3 has 15 amino acids. The CDR3 here is CASSSDREEDQPQHC. Here the CDR3 DNA reads TGTGCCAGCAGCTCAGACAGGGAGGAAGATCAGCCCCAGCATTGT.

This clonotype has only one observation. V and J are TRBV3-1 and TRBJ2-1; 11 positions agree with TRBD2. V dropped 0 bases and J dropped 9; count of bases not matched to a gene: 13. The CDR3 runs to 18 residues. Germline values: CDR1 LGHDT, CDR2 YNNKEL (reference sequence). CDR3 sequence reads: CASSQDLTSGIAFGEQFF. CDR3 DNA: TGTGCCAGCAGCCAAGACCTGACTAGCGGGATCGCTTTCGGTGAGCAGTTCTTC.

In this sample, this clonotype turned up many times. The chain joins TRBV12-3 or TRBV12-4 to TRBJ2-1; D remains unclear. The V gene lost 2 bases and the J gene lost 7 bases, with 12 bases spanning the gap. The CDR3 is 14 residues long. In nucleotides, the CDR3 is TGTGCCAGCAGTTTAATCTGGGGTGTAAATGAGCAGTTCTTC. Its protein is CASSLIWGVNEQFF.

Points on this clonotype: Without the conserved terminal phenylalanine or tryptophan, this CDR3 likely stems from a read error. This chain uses TRBV4-3 with TRBJ1-3, with D uncertain. Germline V gene lookup returns CDR1 LGHNA and CDR2 YSLEER. The CDR3 is 15 amino acids. V lost 0 bases, J lost 4 bases, and 10 bases lay in between. The CDR3 DNA sequence: TGCGCCAGCAGCCAAGAACGGACCGTCGGAAACACCATATATGTT. It translates to CASSQERTVGNTIYV.

At least ten counts were recorded for this clonotype. The J gene is TRBJ2-2, the V gene TRBV24-1; D is possibly TRBD2 (5 bases). V lost 3 bases to trimming and J lost 6 bases, with 19 bases between them. The length of the CDR3 is 17 residues. Germline V gene lookup returns CDR1 KGHDR and CDR2 SFDVKD. CDR3 amino acids: CATSDPIGGKRAGELFF. CDR3 DNA sequence: TGTGCCACCAGTGATCCCATAGGTGGAAAGAGGGCCGGGGAGCTGTTTTTT.

This clonotype was observed many times. The gene calls are TRBV7-2 and TRBJ2-7; D not resolved. Trimming stripped 3 bases from V and 1 base from J, with 7 bases between. This CDR3 is 13 amino acids long. Per germline, CDR1 SGHTA and CDR2 FQGNSA. The CDR3 protein is CASSFTESYEQYF. The CDR3 DNA reads TGTGCCAGCAGCTTTACAGAATCCTACGAGCAGTACTTC. Looking up the rest from reference TRBV7-2 and TRBJ2-7 gives the full variable domain: GAGVSQSPSNKVTEKGKDVELRCDPISGHTALYWYRQSLGQGLEFLIYFQGNSAPDKSGLPSDRFSAERTGGSVSTLTIQRTQQEDSAVYLCASSFTESYEQYFGPGTRLTVT.

The gene calls are TRBV11-1 and TRBJ2-1, with D unresolved. The germline V gene encodes CDR1 SGHAT and CDR2 FQDESV (reference sequence). V gave up 4 bases and J gave up 12 bases, with 13 bases separating them. The CDR3 runs 12 residues. The CDR3 loop reads CASSSADIWQFF. The CDR3 DNA reads as TGTGCCAGCAGCTCGGCGGATATCTGGCAGTTCTTC.